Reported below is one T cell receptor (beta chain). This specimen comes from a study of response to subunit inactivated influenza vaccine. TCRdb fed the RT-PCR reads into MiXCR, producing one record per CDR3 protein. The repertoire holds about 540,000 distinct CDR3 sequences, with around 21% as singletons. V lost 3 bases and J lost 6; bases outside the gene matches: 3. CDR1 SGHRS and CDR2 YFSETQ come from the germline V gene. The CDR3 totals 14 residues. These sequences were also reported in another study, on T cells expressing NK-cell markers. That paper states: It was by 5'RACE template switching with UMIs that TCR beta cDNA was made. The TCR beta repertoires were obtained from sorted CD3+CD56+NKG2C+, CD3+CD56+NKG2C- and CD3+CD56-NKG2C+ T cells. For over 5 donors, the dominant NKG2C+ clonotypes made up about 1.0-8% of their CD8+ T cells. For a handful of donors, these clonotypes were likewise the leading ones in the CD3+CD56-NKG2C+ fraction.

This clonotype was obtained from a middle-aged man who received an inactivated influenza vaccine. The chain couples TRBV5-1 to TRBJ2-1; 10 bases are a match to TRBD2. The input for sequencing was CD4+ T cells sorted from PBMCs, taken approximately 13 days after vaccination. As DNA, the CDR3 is TGCGCCAGCAGCTATCCTAGCGGGGGCAATGAGCAGTTCTTC. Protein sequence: CASSYPSGGNEQFF.